This T cell receptor beta chain is drawn from a study of cytomegalovirus exposure and HLA in healthy donors. PCR was performed using 60 Vbeta and 13 Jbeta primers. Generated by immunoSEQ multiplex PCR, the TCRdb table keeps only in-frame clones and is missing some. This sample yields approximately 250,000 clones, of which 78% are seen a single time; about 0.47% belongs to the top ten. Study results and caveats: Most of the TCR beta V segments (in an earlier analysis) were productive either about 87% or about 30% of the time. A few chains linked to CMV were shown in vitro to be specific for CMV antigens.

CDR3 length: 14 amino acids. Germline values: CDR1 SQVTM, CDR2 ANQGSEA. Losses at the gene ends were 7 bases for V and 1 base for J; bases not matched to a gene: 4. Concerning this clone itself: Its antigen remains unknown.

The sequenced sample consisted of PBMCs. The chain employs TRBV29-1 and TRBJ2-3; 11 bases are a match to TRBD2. The TCR comes from a boy aged 5-17 years in good health and CMV-seronegative. CDR3 DNA sequence: TGCAGCGCCACTAGCGGGAGTGGCACAGATACGCAGTATTTT. This codes for CSATSGSGTDTQYF.